What follows are 5 T cell receptor beta chains derived from one specimen sequenced in a study of T cells in Graves' hyperthyroidism and ophthalmopathy. It was RNA transcripts that yielded the amplified TCR beta CDR3 regions. When the TCR CDR3 underwent first-round RT-PCR, the HTBI primer set was used. In TCRdb, the multiplex PCR reads were re-called with MiXCR into one record per CDR3 protein. The data hold around 690,000 distinct CDR3 sequences, with 17% observed a single time. The sequencing sample was made of blood. These receptors originate from a man in his fifties or sixties with Graves' hyperthyroidism.

This clonotype has a count of ten or more. The V call is TRBV10-3, the J call TRBJ2-1; no clear D gene. V lost 8 bases and J lost 4, with 15 bases in between. Per germline, CDR1 ENHRY and CDR2 SYGVKD. The CDR3 has 14 amino acids. CDR3 in DNA: TGTGCCATCTTAGCTACTGGAGCATACAATGAGCAGTTCTTC. Protein: CAILATGAYNEQFF.

This clonotype has at least ten counts. V is TRBV28 and J is TRBJ1-1; D unresolved. The length of the CDR3 is 13 residues. Germline CDR1 and CDR2: MDHEN and SYDVKM. The V end was cut by 7 bases, the J end by 1 base, with 10 bases between. The DNA for the CDR3 is TGTGCCAGCACCTTCGACGGGAACACTGAAGCTTTCTTT. Its protein is CASTFDGNTEAFF.

The chain has TRBV20-1 and TRBJ2-1; 9 nucleotides align to TRBD2. Germline V gene lookup returns CDR1 DFQATT and CDR2 SNEGSKA (reference sequence). V shed 6 bases, J shed 6 bases, and the junction held 15 bases outside the gene matches. This CDR3 contains 16 residues. CDR3: CSAPTTREGHGNEQFF. For the CDR3, the DNA is TGCAGTGCCCCCACGACGCGGGAGGGCCACGGCAATGAGCAGTTCTTC.

This chain joins TRBV29-1 and TRBJ2-7, with 7 bases fitting TRBD1. The J segment lost 1 base and the V segment lost 6 bases, leaving 9 bases of the junction unmatched. The germline V gene encodes CDR1 SQVTM and CDR2 ANQGSEA. The CDR3 has 14 amino acids. The CDR3 here is CSVTGTESSYEQYF. CDR3 sequence (DNA): TGCAGCGTGACCGGGACAGAATCTTCCTACGAGCAGTACTTC.

This clonotype occurred many times. The rearrangement links TRBV27 to TRBJ1-1; D ambiguous. The CDR3 spans 15 residues. V dropped 5 bases and J dropped 1 base, with 14 bases sitting between them. Germline V gene lookup returns CDR1 MNHEY and CDR2 SMNVEV (reference sequence). The CDR3 loop is CASSPDADWNTEAFF. The CDR3 nucleotides read TGTGCCAGCAGTCCCGACGCAGACTGGAACACTGAAGCTTTCTTT.